These T cell receptor beta chains were read from a single sample in a study of shared clonotypes between healthy human individuals. Sequenced by immunoSEQ multiplex PCR; TCRdb stores in-frame clones only, minus some. The sample carries 2.5 million or so clones, more than 80% recorded once. The sequencing input was naive CD4+ T cells sorted from blood. These receptors all come from a man younger than 35 in good health. Each CDR3 is given with its conserved first and last residue. A D gene is named only where the DNA matches it firmly. The listing skips clone size in some rows; elsewhere it reads once, few, many or a size class.

cdr3_length j_call d_call clone_size v_call cdr3_nt cdr3_aa
14 TRBJ2-5 NA NA TRBV5-1 TGCGCCAGCAGCTTGAGGTGGTCGGGGGAGACCCAGTACTTC CASSLRWSGETQYF
14 TRBJ2-5 TRBD2 NA TRBV5-4 TGTGCCAGCCAGGGCTGGGACTACCCTGAGACCCAGTACTTC CASQGWDYPETQYF
12 TRBJ2-7 NA NA TRBV7-2 TGTGCCAGCAGCCCCCGGGGGGCCTCCGAGCACTTC CASSPRGASEHF
14 TRBJ2-7 NA NA TRBV5-4 TGTGCCAGCAGCTTGGCCCCGGGGGTGAGCGAGCAGTACTTC CASSLAPGVSEQYF
16 TRBJ2-2 NA once TRBV7-2 TGTGCCAGCAGCCTCGTTGCCGGAGGGCCAATCGGGGAGCTGTTTTTT CASSLVAGGPIGELFF
13 TRBJ1-1 NA NA TRBV6-1 TGTGCCAGCAGTGATCAGTTGAACACTGAAGCTTTCTTT CASSDQLNTEAFF
13 TRBJ2-7 TRBD1 NA TRBV19 TGTGCCAGTAGGTCTCAACAGGGGCCGGAGCAGTACTTC CASRSQQGPEQYF
15 TRBJ2-1 NA NA TRBV25-1 TGTGCCAGCAGTCTCGGCAGGGCGTACTACAATGAGCAGTTCTTC CASSLGRAYYNEQFF
12 TRBJ2-5 NA NA TRBV18 TGTGCCAGCTCAAACGAACAAGAGACCCAGTACTTC CASSNEQETQYF
15 TRBJ2-7 NA NA TRBV18 TGTGCCAGCTCACTGGGGGACTTATCCTCCTACGAGCAGTACTTC CASSLGDLSSYEQYF
15 TRBJ2-5 TRBD2 NA TRBV9 TGTGCCAGCAGCGTAGGACTAGCGGGAGGAGAGACCCAGTACTTC CASSVGLAGGETQYF
16 TRBJ2-7 TRBD2 once TRBV15 TGTGCCACCAGCAGAGGAGGACTAGCGGGAGGCAACGAGCAGTACTTC CATSRGGLAGGNEQYF
11 TRBJ1-3 NA few TRBV5-1 TGCGCCAGCAGGTCTGGAAACACCATATATTTT CASRSGNTIYF
15 TRBJ2-3 TRBD1 NA TRBV5-1 TGCGCCAGCAGCGTATCCGGGACAGAGACAGCTACGCAGTATTTT CASSVSGTETATQYF
13 TRBJ1-1 NA NA TRBV7-9 TGTGCCAGCAGCCTAGACCCGAACACTGAAGCTTTCTTT CASSLDPNTEAFF